This T cell receptor (beta chain) originates from a study of control samples from healthy donors and cancer patients. The method was immunoSEQ multiplex PCR; TCRdb's version includes in-frame clones alone and lacks a portion of them. The repertoire holds more than 85,000 clones, with 80% to 90% as singletons. Germline assignment: CDR1 SGHRS and CDR2 YFSETQ. The germline V and J ends were trimmed by 0 bases and 4 bases, with 19 bases remaining between them. The CDR3 contains 17 residues. The J gene is TRBJ2-5, the V gene TRBV5-1; the D gene is possibly TRBD1 (7 bases). This receptor was identified in a woman between 50 and 59 years old in good health. Specimen: blood. CDR3 sequence reads: CASSLGSSGGTGETQYF. The CDR3 coding sequence is TGCGCCAGCAGCTTGGGATCGTCAGGGGGGACCGGAGAGACCCAGTACTTC.